The 27 T cell receptor beta chains listed next were all sequenced from one sample in a study of T-cell memory formation after mild COVID-19. TCRdb passed the 5' RACE reads through MiXCR, listing each CDR3 protein once. The sample includes 450,000 to 700,000 distinct CDR3 sequences, approximately 18% of them seen just once. Specimen: PBMCs or a T cell subset sorted from them (not recorded which). The receptors stem from an adult woman who had mild COVID-19 (a few samples of this study predate the infection). Cell type and time point are not known.

J is TRBJ2-7 and V is TRBV19; 8 nucleotides agree with TRBD2. V shed 9 bases, J shed 6 bases, and the junction held 10 bases outside the gene matches. The germline CDR1 and CDR2 sequences are LNHDA and SQIVND (reference sequence). CDR3 size: 13 residues. The CDR3 DNA reads TGTGCCAGCTCCAGCGGGAGCGTTTCCGAGCAGTACTTC. Residues: CASSSGSVSEQYF.

This clonotype appeared a few times. The chain combines TRBV5-4 with TRBJ2-4; 7 nucleotides agree with TRBD1. V shed 1 base and J 8 bases; nucleotides not matched to a gene: 0. The CDR3 loop spans 12 amino acids. Germline loops: CDR1 SGHNT, CDR2 YYREEE (reference sequence). The CDR3 DNA sequence: TGTGCCAGCAGCTTGACAGGGGACATTCAGTACTTC. This encodes CASSLTGDIQYF.

This clonotype was counted a few times. V usage is TRBV4-1 and J usage is TRBJ2-7, with TRBD2 as a possible D gene (5 bases). In germline, CDR1 is MGHRA, CDR2 YSYEKL. The CDR3 totals 14 residues. V lost 4 bases and J 2 bases, leaving 12 bases between the germline ends. CDR3 sequence: CASSPRPEAYEQYF. As DNA, the CDR3 is TGCGCCAGCAGCCCCAGACCGGAGGCCTACGAGCAGTACTTC.

This clonotype was observed a handful of times. The chain links TRBV7-6 to TRBJ2-3; D gene uncertain. The CDR3 has 14 residues. Germline V gene data show CDR1 as SGHVS and CDR2 as FNYEAQ. The ends were cut back, 0 bases at V and 6 bases at J, with 10 bases in the middle. The CDR3, as DNA: TGTGCCAGCAGCTTAGCTGGAGCCTGGGATACGCAGTATTTT. Translated: CASSLAGAWDTQYF.

This clonotype was counted a few times. V usage is TRBV15 and J usage is TRBJ1-4, with TRBD1 as a possible D gene (6 bases). Germline V gene lookup returns CDR1 LNHNV and CDR2 YYDKDF (reference sequence). V lost 0 bases and J lost 7, with 12 bases in between. The CDR3 contains 15 residues. CDR3 sequence (DNA): TGTGCCACCAGCAGAGATCGGGGGGCGGGTGAAAAACTGTTTTTT. It is translated as CATSRDRGAGEKLFF. The full variable domain, its missing parts supplied by reference TRBV15 and TRBJ1-4, is DAMVIQNPRYQVTQFGKPVTLSCSQTLNHNVMYWYQQKSSQAPKLLFHYYDKDFNNEADTPDNFQSRRPNTSFCFLDIRSPGLGDTAMYLCATSRDRGAGEKLFFGSGTQLSVL.

This clonotype was counted ten times or more. The V and J genes are TRBV25-1 and TRBJ2-5, with TRBD1 matching 8 bases. With V trimmed by 4 bases and J by 5 bases, 3 bases remained unmatched. Germline CDR1 is MGHDK and CDR2 is SYGVNS. The CDR3 sequence is 13 residues long. CDR3 in DNA: TGTGCCAGCAGTGGGCAGGGGGCCGAGACCCAGTACTTC. It encodes CASSGQGAETQYF.

This clonotype was seen a handful of times. V usage is TRBV25-1 and J usage is TRBJ1-1, with TRBD1 identical over 7 bases. This CDR3 contains 12 residues. Germline V gene sequence: CDR1 MGHDK, CDR2 SYGVNS. V shed 2 bases, J shed 7 bases, and the junction held 1 base outside the gene matches. CDR3 sequence: CASSETGVEAFF. DNA for the CDR3: TGTGCCAGCAGTGAAACAGGGGTTGAAGCTTTCTTT.

The chain combines TRBV5-1 with TRBJ1-2; the D is unclear. This CDR3 has 16 amino acids. Germline-derived CDR1 and CDR2 are SGHRS and YFSETQ. Trimming took off 0 bases at V and 8 bases at J, with 20 bases between the two ends. In DNA form, the CDR3 reads TGCGCCAGCAGCTTGGGCCTACAGAGCCCTCCGTCCGGCTACACCTTC. Translated: CASSLGLQSPPSGYTF. The variable domain in full, completed from reference TRBV5-1 and TRBJ1-2, reads KAGVTQTPRYLIKTRGQQVTLSCSPISGHRSVSWYQQTPGQGLQFLFEYFSETQRNKGNFPGRFSGRQFSNSRSEMNVSTLELGDSALYLCASSLGLQSPPSGYTFGSGTRLTVV.

This clonotype was seen a few times. V is TRBV29-1 and J is TRBJ2-2; D may be TRBD2 (5 bases). CDR1 is SQVTM, CDR2 ANQGSEA, per germline. Trimming cost V 4 bases and J 2 bases, with 11 bases left between them. CDR3 length: 14 amino acids. This CDR3 reads CSVVPGSNTGELFF. The CDR3 nucleotides read TGCAGCGTTGTTCCGGGGTCCAACACCGGGGAGCTGTTTTTT.

This CDR3 is CASSTSGDAYNEQFF. Written as DNA, the CDR3 is TGTGCCAGCAGTACTAGCGGGGATGCCTACAATGAGCAGTTCTTC. The chain is built from TRBV27 and TRBJ2-1, with 10 bases lining up with TRBD2. The CDR3 contains 15 residues. V lost 5 bases, J lost 2 bases, and 3 bases stayed unmatched. Germline lookup yields CDR1 MNHEY and CDR2 SMNVEV (reference sequence).

This chain links TRBV6-6 with TRBJ2-7; TRBD1 agrees at 7 bases. The V gene's germline CDR1 is MNHNY and CDR2 SVGAGI (reference sequence). The CDR3 is 15 residues long. V was pared by 0 bases and J by 2 bases, with 4 bases of the junction left unmatched. The CDR3 spells CASSYSTGSTYEQYF. The CDR3 DNA is TGTGCCAGCAGTTACTCGACAGGGTCCACCTACGAGCAGTACTTC.

This chain links TRBV24-1 with TRBJ2-7; 8 bases fit TRBD1. Germline V lookup: CDR1 KGHDR, CDR2 SFDVKD. J gave up 2 bases and V 7 bases, and 9 bases lay outside the gene matches. This CDR3 has 15 amino acids. CDR3: CATSPGTGVPYEQYF. The CDR3 DNA follows: TGTGCCACCAGCCCCGGGACAGGTGTTCCCTACGAGCAGTACTTC.

There are a few counts of this clonotype. The chain employs TRBV2 and TRBJ2-7, with 8 bases matching TRBD2. Germline V lookup: CDR1 SNHLY, CDR2 FYNNEI. After removal of 4 bases from V and 4 bases from J, the junction contained 3 bases not matched to a gene. The CDR3 contains 13 residues. CDR3 nucleotides: TGTGCCAGCAGTGTAGCGGGGAAGTACGAGCAGTACTTC. The encoded protein is CASSVAGKYEQYF.

This clonotype occurred once. The rearrangement links TRBV5-5 to TRBJ2-2, with D possibly being TRBD1 (5 bases). V was shortened by 4 bases and J by 1 base, with 14 bases between the two germline ends. Germline lookup yields CDR1 SGHKS and CDR2 YYEKEE (reference sequence). The length of the CDR3 is 16 residues. The chain's CDR3 is CASSPRSRENTGELFF. The CDR3, as DNA: TGTGCCAGCAGCCCTCGGAGCAGGGAGAACACCGGGGAGCTGTTTTTT.

Many counts were recorded for this clonotype. The chain uses TRBV7-9 and TRBJ2-7; 10 nucleotides align to TRBD1. Germline trimming cut 4 bases from V and 3 bases from J; bases unmatched to any gene: 3. Germline assignment: CDR1 SEHNR and CDR2 FQNEAQ (reference sequence). The length of the CDR3 is 14 residues. Written as DNA, the CDR3 is TGTGCCAGCAGCTCCGGGACAGGGGTCTACGAGCAGTACTTC. This codes for CASSSGTGVYEQYF.

This clonotype was seen a few times. The chain joins TRBV6-9 to TRBJ2-1; a possible D gene is TRBD2 (6 bases). The CDR3 has 15 amino acids. Looked up from germline, CDR1 is MNHGY and CDR2 is SVAAGI. Trimming took 5 bases from V and 11 from J, leaving 22 bases between them. CDR3 nucleotide sequence: TGTGCCAGCAGTCTCGGACTAATAAGCCGTCGTAAGCAGTTCTTC. It specifies CASSLGLISRRKQFF.

The table lists this clonotype with many counts. The chain links TRBV5-1 to TRBJ2-1; TRBD2 agrees at 8 bases. The CDR3 length is 16 residues. With 3 bases clipped from V and 4 bases from J, the junction kept 9 bases outside the gene matches. Germline V gene sequence: CDR1 SGHRS, CDR2 YFSETQ. CDR3 nucleotide sequence: TGCGCCAGCAGCTCCGGGGGAGCGGGAGTATACAATGAGCAGTTCTTC. Amino acid sequence: CASSSGGAGVYNEQFF.

This clonotype was counted only a few times. The chain uses TRBV20-1 and TRBJ1-2; 9 bases are shared with TRBD1. Losses at the gene ends were 6 bases for V and 7 bases for J; bases not matched to a gene: 6. Germline V lookup: CDR1 DFQATT, CDR2 SNEGSKA (reference sequence). The CDR3 has 12 residues. For the CDR3, the DNA is TGCAGTGCCGGGACAGGGTATGGTGGCTACACCTTC. This encodes CSAGTGYGGYTF.

This clonotype was detected a few times. This chain joins TRBV9 and TRBJ2-1, with D perhaps TRBD1 or TRBD2 (6 bases each). The CDR3 sequence is 17 residues long. V was pared by 4 bases and J by 4 bases, with 21 bases between. Germline lookup yields CDR1 SGDLS and CDR2 YYNGEE. The CDR3 is CASSPFIGGLVYNEQFF. The CDR3 bases are TGTGCCAGCAGCCCATTCATAGGGGGGCTAGTTTACAATGAGCAGTTCTTC.

In its sample, this clonotype was seen a few times. The chain links TRBV23-1 to TRBJ2-4, with TRBD1 identical over 7 bases. TRBV23-1 qualifies as an ORF whose function is uncertain. The CDR3 totals 15 residues. The V segment lost 9 bases and the J segment 0 bases; nucleotides outside the gene matches: 8. The CDR3, as DNA: TGCGCCAGTCGGACAGGTTCCCTAGCCAAAAACATTCAGTACTTC. Translated: CASRTGSLAKNIQYF.

J is TRBJ2-2 and V is TRBV5-1; D unresolved. This CDR3 has 14 residues. The V and J ends lost 1 base and 4 bases respectively, with 8 bases between them. CDR1 and CDR2 (germline): SGHRS, YFSETQ. CDR3 bases: TGCGCCAGCAGCTTGACCAGAGTCACCGGGGAGCTGTTTTTT. Translating gives CASSLTRVTGELFF. Full variable domain (remainder filled in from reference TRBV5-1 and TRBJ2-2): KAGVTQTPRYLIKTRGQQVTLSCSPISGHRSVSWYQQTPGQGLQFLFEYFSETQRNKGNFPGRFSGRQFSNSRSEMNVSTLELGDSALYLCASSLTRVTGELFFGEGSRLTVL.

The J gene is TRBJ2-3, the V gene TRBV2; D call uncertain. This CDR3 comprises 14 residues. From germline, CDR1 is SNHLY and CDR2 FYNNEI. The germline V and J ends were trimmed by 9 bases and 2 bases, with 15 bases remaining between them. CDR3 in amino acids: CARDRISHTDTQYF. The DNA of the CDR3 is TGTGCCAGGGACCGGATATCTCACACAGATACGCAGTATTTT.

The chain links TRBV12-3 or TRBV12-4 to TRBJ1-2, with 7 bases lining up with TRBD1. This CDR3 spans 15 amino acids. The V and J ends lost 5 bases and 1 base, in that order; junction bases with no gene match: 7. The CDR3 reads CASSPAGQSNYGYTF. In DNA form, the CDR3 reads TGTGCCAGCAGTCCGGCGGGACAGAGTAACTATGGCTACACCTTC.

CDR3 amino acids: CASSPEGGLPNNEQFF. DNA for the CDR3: TGTGCCAGCAGCCCAGAGGGGGGACTACCCAACAATGAGCAGTTCTTC. The chain carries TRBV11-3 and TRBJ2-1, with D possibly being TRBD2 (7 bases). Germline V gene data show CDR1 as SGHNT and CDR2 as YENEEA. V was cut by 5 bases and J by 5 bases, with 19 bases left in between. The length of the CDR3 is 16 residues.

V usage is TRBV5-1 and J usage is TRBJ2-5; 11 bases fit TRBD1. The length of the CDR3 is 16 residues. The V gene's germline CDR1 is SGHRS and CDR2 YFSETQ. J was trimmed by 4 bases and V by 7 bases; bases with no gene match: 12. In nucleotides, the CDR3 is TGCGCCAGCGTGGCCCGGGACAGGGGGATCGGAGAGACCCAGTACTTC. Translating it yields CASVARDRGIGETQYF.

This rearrangement joins TRBV5-6 to TRBJ2-2, with unresolved D. Germline V gene sequence: CDR1 SGHDT, CDR2 YYEEEE. V was shortened by 6 bases and J by 3 bases, with 9 bases between the two germline ends. The CDR3 runs to 13 residues. For the CDR3, the DNA is TGTGCCAGCATGCTGCTTTACACCGGGGAGCTGTTTTTT. It is translated as CASMLLYTGELFF.

CDR3 in amino acids: CASSPGGRLAKNIQYF. The CDR3 coding sequence is TGTGCCAGCTCACCAGGGGGCCGATTAGCCAAAAACATTCAGTACTTC. V gene TRBV18 combines with J gene TRBJ2-4; D perhaps matches TRBD1 (6 bases). The CDR3 runs 16 residues. With 2 bases removed from V and 0 bases from J, the gap between germline ends came to 11 bases. CDR1 and CDR2 from the germline V gene are KGHSH and LQKENI.